This TCR beta chain was captured by sequencing in a study of CD4+ T cells in melanoma (dated by TCRdb to between 2022 and 2023). Study-level background: Neoantigen-specific CD4+ T cells in human melanoma were investigated in the study. The paper's findings and limits, for the study overall: Neoantigen-specific CD4+ T cells were reported to be correlated with the function of CD8+ T cells, macrophages and B cells. Neoantigen-specific CD4+ T cells in melanoma were reported to have a range of differentiation states.

Only one count was recorded for this clone. No antigen is known for it. It has no much larger one-base neighbor in the sample; base qualities were not kept. The donors were people with melanoma. Library preparation used the immunoSEQ multiplex PCR assay. Held by TCRdb, this immuneACCESS table contains in-frame sequences only and omits some clones. Under half of the omission traces to an unresolved V gene where checked; the cause of the rest is unknown. The sample table holds roughly 110,000 clones, of which 92% were seen once. Less than 4% of the sample is taken by the ten largest. Looking up the germline V gene (reference sequence) yields CDR1 MNHEY and CDR2 SMNVEV. CDR3 length: 14 amino acids, cysteine to phenylalanine. Only the CDR3 DNA is retained, 42 bases long and in frame from the first base. Trimming leaves V shorter by 8 bases and J shorter by 4 bases, with the junction holding 9 bases beyond the gene matches.

Sequencing was performed on peripheral blood. The V and J segments used are TRBV27 and TRBJ1-2; 8 bases in the middle match TRBD1. The receptor was derived from a human donor with melanoma. The DNA is as follows: TGTGCCAGCCGCCGCAGGGGGCTAGGCTATGGCTACACCTTC. Its protein is CASRRRGLGYGYTF.